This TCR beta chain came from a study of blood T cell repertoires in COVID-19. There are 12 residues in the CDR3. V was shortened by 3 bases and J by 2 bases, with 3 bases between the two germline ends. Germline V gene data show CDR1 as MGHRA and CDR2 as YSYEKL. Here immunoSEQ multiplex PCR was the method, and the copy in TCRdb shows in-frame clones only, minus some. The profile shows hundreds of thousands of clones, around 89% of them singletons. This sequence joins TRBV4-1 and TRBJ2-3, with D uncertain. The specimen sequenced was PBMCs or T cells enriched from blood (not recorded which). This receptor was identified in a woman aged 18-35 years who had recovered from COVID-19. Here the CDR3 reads CASSHITDTQYF. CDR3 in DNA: TGCGCCAGCAGCCATATCACAGATACGCAGTATTTT.